This TCR beta chain was observed in a study of response to subunit inactivated influenza vaccine. Study-wide results and caveats: Authors suggested seasonal influenza vaccinations each recruit few new T cells.

TCRdb redid the calling of the RT-PCR reads with MiXCR, one entry per CDR3 protein. This table holds hundreds of thousands of distinct CDR3 sequences, more than 15% found once. V dropped 3 bases and J dropped 4; count of bases not matched to a gene: 5. Germline V lookup: CDR1 ENHRY, CDR2 SYGVKD. The CDR3 spans 16 residues. This clonotype was recorded a few times. The antigen remains undetermined. The source of this sequence is a man aged 50 or older who received an inactivated influenza vaccine. This chain links TRBV10-3 with TRBJ2-3; 12 positions agree with TRBD1. The source material was PBMCs from blood, sampled 11 to 12 days after vaccination. CDR3 coding DNA: TGTGCCATCAGTGAAGGGACAGGGGGCGGCGCAGATACGCAGTATTTT. Translated, it gives CAISEGTGGGADTQYF.